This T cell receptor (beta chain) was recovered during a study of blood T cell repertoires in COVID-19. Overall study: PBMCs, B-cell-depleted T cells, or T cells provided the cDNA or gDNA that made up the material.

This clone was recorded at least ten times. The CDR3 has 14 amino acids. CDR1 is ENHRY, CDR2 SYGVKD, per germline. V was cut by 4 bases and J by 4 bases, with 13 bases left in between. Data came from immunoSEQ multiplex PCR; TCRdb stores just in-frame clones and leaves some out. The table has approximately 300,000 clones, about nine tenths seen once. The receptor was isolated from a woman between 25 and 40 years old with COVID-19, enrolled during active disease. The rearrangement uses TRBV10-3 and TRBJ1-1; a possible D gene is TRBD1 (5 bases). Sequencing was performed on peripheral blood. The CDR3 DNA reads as TGTGCCATCAGTGTCGGACAAAGGGGCACTGAAGCTTTCTTT. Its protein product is CAISVGQRGTEAFF.